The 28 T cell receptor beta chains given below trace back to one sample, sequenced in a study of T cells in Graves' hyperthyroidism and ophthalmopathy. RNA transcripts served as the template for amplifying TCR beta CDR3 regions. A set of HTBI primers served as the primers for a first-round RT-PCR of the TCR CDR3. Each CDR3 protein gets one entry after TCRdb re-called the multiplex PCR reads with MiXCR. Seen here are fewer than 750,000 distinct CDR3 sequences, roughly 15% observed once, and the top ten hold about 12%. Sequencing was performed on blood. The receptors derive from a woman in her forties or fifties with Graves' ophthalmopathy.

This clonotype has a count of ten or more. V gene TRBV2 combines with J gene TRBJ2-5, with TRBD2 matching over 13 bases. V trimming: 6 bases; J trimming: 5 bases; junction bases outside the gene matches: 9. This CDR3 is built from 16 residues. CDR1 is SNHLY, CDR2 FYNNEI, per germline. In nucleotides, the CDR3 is TGTGCCAGCAGGAACCGACTAGCGGGAGGAGAGGAGACCCAGTACTTC. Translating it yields CASRNRLAGGEETQYF.

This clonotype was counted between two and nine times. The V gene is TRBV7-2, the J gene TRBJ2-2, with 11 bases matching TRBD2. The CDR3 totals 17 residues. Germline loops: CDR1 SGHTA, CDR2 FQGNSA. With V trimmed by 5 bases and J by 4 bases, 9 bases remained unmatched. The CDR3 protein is CASSKKRLAGGTGELFF. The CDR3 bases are TGTGCCAGCAGCAAGAAACGCCTAGCGGGAGGCACCGGGGAGCTGTTTTTT.

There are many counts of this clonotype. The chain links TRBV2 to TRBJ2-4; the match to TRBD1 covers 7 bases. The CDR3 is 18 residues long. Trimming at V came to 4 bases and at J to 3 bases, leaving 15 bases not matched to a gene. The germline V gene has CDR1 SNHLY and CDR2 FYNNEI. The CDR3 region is CASSGQGAVWGGKNIQYF. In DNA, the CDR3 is TGTGCCAGCAGTGGACAGGGTGCTGTCTGGGGTGGCAAAAACATTCAGTACTTC.

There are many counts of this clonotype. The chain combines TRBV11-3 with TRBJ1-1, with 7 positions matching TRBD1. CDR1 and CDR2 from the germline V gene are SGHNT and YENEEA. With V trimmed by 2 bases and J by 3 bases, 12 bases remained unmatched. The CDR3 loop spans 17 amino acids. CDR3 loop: CASSLQVMGQLYTEAFF. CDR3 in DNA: TGTGCCAGCAGCTTACAAGTGATGGGACAGTTGTACACTGAAGCTTTCTTT.

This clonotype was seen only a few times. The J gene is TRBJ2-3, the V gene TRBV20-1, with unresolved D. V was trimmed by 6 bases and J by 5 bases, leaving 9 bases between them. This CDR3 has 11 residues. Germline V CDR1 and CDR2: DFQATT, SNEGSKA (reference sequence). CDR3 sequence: CSAPGVDTQYF. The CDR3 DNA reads TGCAGTGCACCTGGAGTAGATACGCAGTATTTT.

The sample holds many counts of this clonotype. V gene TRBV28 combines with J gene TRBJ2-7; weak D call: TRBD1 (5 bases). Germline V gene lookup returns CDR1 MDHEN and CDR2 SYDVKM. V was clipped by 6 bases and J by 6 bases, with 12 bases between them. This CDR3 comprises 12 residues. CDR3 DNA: TGTGCCAGCAGCCCGTATAGGGGCGAGCAGTACTTC. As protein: CASSPYRGEQYF.

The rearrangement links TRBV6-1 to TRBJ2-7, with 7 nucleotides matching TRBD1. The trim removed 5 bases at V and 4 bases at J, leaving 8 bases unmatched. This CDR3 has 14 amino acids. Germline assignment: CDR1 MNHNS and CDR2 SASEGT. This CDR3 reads CASSTGTVPYEQYF. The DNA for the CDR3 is TGTGCCAGCAGTACCGGGACAGTACCGTACGAGCAGTACTTC.

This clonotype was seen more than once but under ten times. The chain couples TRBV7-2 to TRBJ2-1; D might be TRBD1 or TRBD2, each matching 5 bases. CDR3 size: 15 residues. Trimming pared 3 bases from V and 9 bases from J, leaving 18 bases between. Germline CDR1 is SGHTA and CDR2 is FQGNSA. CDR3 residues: CASSFYVSGAGEQFF. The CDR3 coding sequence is TGTGCCAGCAGCTTTTATGTGTCTGGGGCGGGTGAGCAGTTCTTC. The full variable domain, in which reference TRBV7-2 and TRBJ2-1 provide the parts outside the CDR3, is GAGVSQSPSNKVTEKGKDVELRCDPISGHTALYWYRQSLGQGLEFLIYFQGNSAPDKSGLPSDRFSAERTGGSVSTLTIQRTQQEDSAVYLCASSFYVSGAGEQFFGPGTRLTVL.

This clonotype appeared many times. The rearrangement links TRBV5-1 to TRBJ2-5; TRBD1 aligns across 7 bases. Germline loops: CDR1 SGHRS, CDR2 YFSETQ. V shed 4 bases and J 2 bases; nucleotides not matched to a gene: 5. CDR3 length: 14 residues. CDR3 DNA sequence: TGCGCCAGCAGCAACCGACAGGGACAAGAGACCCAGTACTTC. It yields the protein CASSNRQGQETQYF.

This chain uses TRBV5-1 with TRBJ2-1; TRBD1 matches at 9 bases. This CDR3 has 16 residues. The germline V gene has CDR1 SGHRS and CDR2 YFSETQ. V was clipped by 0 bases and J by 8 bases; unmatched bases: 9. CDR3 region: CASSLGTGVGYHEQFF. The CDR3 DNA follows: TGCGCCAGCAGCTTGGGGACAGGGGTTGGATATCATGAGCAGTTCTTC. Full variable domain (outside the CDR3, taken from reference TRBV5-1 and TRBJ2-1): KAGVTQTPRYLIKTRGQQVTLSCSPISGHRSVSWYQQTPGQGLQFLFEYFSETQRNKGNFPGRFSGRQFSNSRSEMNVSTLELGDSALYLCASSLGTGVGYHEQFFGPGTRLTVL.

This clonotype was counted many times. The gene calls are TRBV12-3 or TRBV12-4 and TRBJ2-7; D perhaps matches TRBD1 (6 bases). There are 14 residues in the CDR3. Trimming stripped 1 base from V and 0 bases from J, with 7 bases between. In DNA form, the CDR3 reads TGTGCCAGCAGTTTAGGGACAGCCTCCTACGAGCAGTACTTC. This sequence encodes CASSLGTASYEQYF.

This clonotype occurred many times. The CDR3 DNA reads TGCAGTGCTAGACGGGGACTAGTTGCCACAGATACGCAGTATTTT. Translating it yields CSARRGLVATDTQYF. This chain connects TRBV20-1 to TRBJ2-3, with TRBD2 matching over 8 bases. The CDR3 extends over 15 amino acids. Germline CDR1 and CDR2: DFQATT and SNEGSKA (reference sequence). Unmatched junction bases numbered 6, after V lost 2 bases and J lost 2 bases.

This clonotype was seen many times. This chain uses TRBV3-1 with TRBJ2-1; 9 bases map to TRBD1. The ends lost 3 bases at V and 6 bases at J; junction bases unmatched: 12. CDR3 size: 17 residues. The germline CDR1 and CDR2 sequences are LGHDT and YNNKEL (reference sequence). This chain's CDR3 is CASSHTPGQGISNEQFF. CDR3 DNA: TGTGCCAGCAGCCATACTCCGGGACAGGGTATCAGCAATGAGCAGTTCTTC.

The CDR3 coding sequence is TGTGCCAGCAGCGTAGACCGGGACAGGGGAAATTATGGCTACACCTTC. It translates to CASSVDRDRGNYGYTF. The chain recombines TRBV9 with TRBJ1-2; 10 nucleotides align to TRBD1. This CDR3 has 16 residues. Germline V gene data show CDR1 as SGDLS and CDR2 as YYNGEE. The ends lost 0 bases at V and 5 bases at J; junction bases unmatched: 7.

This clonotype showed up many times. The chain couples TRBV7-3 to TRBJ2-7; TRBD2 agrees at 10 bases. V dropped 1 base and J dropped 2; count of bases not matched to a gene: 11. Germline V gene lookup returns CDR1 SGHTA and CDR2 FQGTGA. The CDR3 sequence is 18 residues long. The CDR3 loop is CASSLRASGSLGTYEQYF. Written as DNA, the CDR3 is TGTGCCAGCAGCTTAAGGGCTAGCGGGAGTCTTGGAACCTACGAGCAGTACTTC.

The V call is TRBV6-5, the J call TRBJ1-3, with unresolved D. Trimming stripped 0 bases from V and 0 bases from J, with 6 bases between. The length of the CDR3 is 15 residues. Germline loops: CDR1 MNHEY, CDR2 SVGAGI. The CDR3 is CASSYSYSSGNTIYF. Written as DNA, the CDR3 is TGTGCCAGCAGTTACTCCTACAGCTCTGGAAACACCATATATTTT.

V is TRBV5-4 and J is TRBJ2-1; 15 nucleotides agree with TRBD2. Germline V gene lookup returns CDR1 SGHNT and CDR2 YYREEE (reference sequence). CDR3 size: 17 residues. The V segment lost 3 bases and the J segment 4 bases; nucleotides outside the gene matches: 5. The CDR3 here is CASSSRTSGRGYNEQFF. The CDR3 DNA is TGTGCCAGCAGCTCCCGGACTAGCGGGAGGGGTTACAATGAGCAGTTCTTC.

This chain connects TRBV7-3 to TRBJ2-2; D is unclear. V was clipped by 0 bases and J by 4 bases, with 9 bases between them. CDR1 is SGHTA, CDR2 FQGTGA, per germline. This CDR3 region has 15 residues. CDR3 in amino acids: CASSLTSGTTGELFF. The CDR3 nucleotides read TGTGCCAGCAGCTTAACGTCCGGCACCACCGGGGAGCTGTTTTTT.

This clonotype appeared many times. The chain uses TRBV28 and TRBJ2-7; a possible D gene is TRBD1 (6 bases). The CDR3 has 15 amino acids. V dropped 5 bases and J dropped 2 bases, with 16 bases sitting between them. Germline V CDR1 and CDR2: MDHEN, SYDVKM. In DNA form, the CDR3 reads TGTGCCAGCAGTCCCCATCCGGGACAAACCTACGAGCAGTACTTC. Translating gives CASSPHPGQTYEQYF.

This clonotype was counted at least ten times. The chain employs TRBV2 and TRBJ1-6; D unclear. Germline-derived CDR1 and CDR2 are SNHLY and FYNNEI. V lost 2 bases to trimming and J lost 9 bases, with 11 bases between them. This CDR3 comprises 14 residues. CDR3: CASSEFLGVSPLHF. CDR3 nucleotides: TGTGCCAGCAGTGAATTCCTTGGAGTTTCACCCCTCCACTTT. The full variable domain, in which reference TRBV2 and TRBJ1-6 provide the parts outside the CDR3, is EPEVTQTPSHQVTQMGQEVILRCVPISNHLYFYWYRQILGQKVEFLVSFYNNEISEKSEIFDDQFSVERPDGSNFTLKIRSTKLEDSAMYFCASSEFLGVSPLHFGNGTRLTVT.

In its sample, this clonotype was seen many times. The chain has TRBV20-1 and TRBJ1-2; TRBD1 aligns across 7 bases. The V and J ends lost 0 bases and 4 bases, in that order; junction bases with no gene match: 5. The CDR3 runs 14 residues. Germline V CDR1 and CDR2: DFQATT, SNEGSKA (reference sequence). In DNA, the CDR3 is TGCAGTGCTAGAGATGCCAGGGGGGTCTATGGCTACACCTTC. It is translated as CSARDARGVYGYTF.

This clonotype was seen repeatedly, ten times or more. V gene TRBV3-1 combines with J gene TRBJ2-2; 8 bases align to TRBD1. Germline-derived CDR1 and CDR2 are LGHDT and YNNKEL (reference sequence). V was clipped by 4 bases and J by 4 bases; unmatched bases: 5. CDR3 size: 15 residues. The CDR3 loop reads CASSRGQGATGELFF. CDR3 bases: TGTGCCAGCAGCCGAGGACAGGGAGCCACCGGGGAGCTGTTTTTT.

CDR3 DNA: TGTGCCAGCAGTTACTCTATAGACACCGGGGAGCTGTTTTTT. Translating it yields CASSYSIDTGELFF. The chain combines TRBV6-5 with TRBJ2-2; D remains ambiguous. V was clipped by 0 bases and J by 3 bases, with 5 bases between them. The length of the CDR3 is 14 residues. The germline gives CDR1 MNHEY, CDR2 SVGAGI.

DNA of the CDR3: TGTGCCAGCAGCTTTACCCCGACAGGGTCAAATTCACCCCTCCACTTT. Its protein is CASSFTPTGSNSPLHF. The gene calls are TRBV11-2 and TRBJ1-6; TRBD1 aligns across 7 bases. CDR1 is SGHAT and CDR2 is FQNNGV in the germline V gene. This CDR3 comprises 16 residues. V gave up 3 bases and J gave up 7 bases; unmatched junction bases: 9.

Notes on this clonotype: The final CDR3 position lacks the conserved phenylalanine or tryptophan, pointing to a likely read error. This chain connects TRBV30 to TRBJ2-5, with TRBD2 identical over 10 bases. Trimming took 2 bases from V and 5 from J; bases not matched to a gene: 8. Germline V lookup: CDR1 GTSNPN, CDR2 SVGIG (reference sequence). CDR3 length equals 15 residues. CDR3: CAWSPSLAGVETQYL. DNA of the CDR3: TGTGCCTGGAGTCCCAGCCTAGCGGGAGTGGAGACCCAGTACCTC.

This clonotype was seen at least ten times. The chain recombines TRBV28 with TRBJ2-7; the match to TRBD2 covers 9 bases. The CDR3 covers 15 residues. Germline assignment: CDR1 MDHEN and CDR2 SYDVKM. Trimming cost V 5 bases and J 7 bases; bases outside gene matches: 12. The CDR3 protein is CASSPLLAGSGEQYF. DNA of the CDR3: TGTGCCAGCAGTCCCCTGCTAGCGGGGAGCGGGGAGCAGTACTTC.

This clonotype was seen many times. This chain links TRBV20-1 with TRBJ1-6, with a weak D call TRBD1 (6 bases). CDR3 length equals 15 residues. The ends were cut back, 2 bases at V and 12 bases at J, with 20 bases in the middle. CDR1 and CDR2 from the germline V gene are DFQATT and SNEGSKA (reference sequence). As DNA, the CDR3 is TGCAGTGCTAGATCGGGGGCGTTCCGCGATGGACCCCTCCACTTT. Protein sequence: CSARSGAFRDGPLHF.

The chain's CDR3 is CASRSNRAANSPLHF. CDR3 bases: TGTGCCAGCAGAAGTAACAGGGCAGCGAATTCACCCCTCCACTTT. The chain is built from TRBV7-2 and TRBJ1-6, with D perhaps matching TRBD1 (6 bases). The germline V gene encodes CDR1 SGHTA and CDR2 FQGNSA. V was pared by 6 bases and J by 7 bases, with 16 bases between. The CDR3 runs 15 residues.